The table lists the clone carrying this T cell receptor beta chain with a few counts. This specimen belongs to a study of blood T cell repertoires in COVID-19. At the level of the study: Some COVID-19 samples were acute and others convalescent; all came from the United States, Italy and Spain. T cells, B-cell-depleted T cells, or PBMCs provided the cDNA or gDNA that served as material.

Original methodology: Using reference gene primer amplification, nucleated cell counts were estimated. This table comes from immunoSEQ multiplex PCR, and its TCRdb copy is limited to in-frame clones, with some not included. Clone size and the V and J calls come from that table; the DNA yielded D and trimming. The sample shows 95,000 to 120,000 clones, 70% to 90% of them seen only once. The germline V and J ends were trimmed by 1 base and 17 bases, with 15 bases remaining between them. Per germline, CDR1 LGHNA and CDR2 YSLEER. CDR3 length: 13 amino acids. Sequenced input: peripheral blood. The receptor was isolated from a man aged 40-49 years with acute or convalescent COVID-19. This chain joins TRBV4-3 and TRBJ1-6, with D possibly matching TRBD1 (5 bases). This chain's CDR3 is CASSQGRAGLVHF. The CDR3 DNA reads TGCGCCAGCAGCCAAGGGAGGGCAGGGTTAGTCCACTTT.